This T cell receptor beta chain was sequenced for a study of blood T cell repertoires in COVID-19. Germline V lookup: CDR1 SNHLY, CDR2 FYNNEI. V dropped 6 bases and J dropped 6 bases, with 23 bases sitting between them. The CDR3 contains 16 residues. Original methodology: For nucleated cells, counts were estimated from reference gene primer amplification. Measured with immunoSEQ multiplex PCR; TCRdb has only the in-frame clones, and not every one. That table is the source of V, J and clone size, and D and trimming were worked out from the DNA. The sample records 200,000 to 250,000 clones, 75% to 95% being singletons. Residents of approximately 25 US areas, aged about 18 to 95 years, made up the participants. Researchers sorted participants into cohorts using their self-reported clinical history. Among Cohort 3 donors, those recovered had two negative PCRs, clearance, or symptom resolution.

The sample consisted of PBMCs or T cells enriched from blood (not recorded which). The sequence came from a woman aged 18 to 35 who had recovered from COVID-19. The rearrangement links TRBV2 to TRBJ1-2; no clear D gene. The CDR3: CASRMLVTPLWDGYTF. For the CDR3, the DNA is TGTGCCAGCAGGATGCTCGTGACACCCCTTTGGGATGGCTACACCTTC.